This passage covers 16 T cell receptor beta chains from one sample sequenced in a study of long-term antiretroviral therapy in people with HIV. The assay used was immunoSEQ (version v3.0), run at survey level. The data were produced by immunoSEQ multiplex PCR, yet TCRdb's version contains in-frame clones alone and is incomplete. Of about 36,000 clones detected, roughly 78% appear once; the ten largest clones hold approximately 5.5%. The input for sequencing was unsorted PBMCs, taken 3.4 years after starting antiretroviral therapy. The receptors originated from a man aged 25-40 years with HIV.

This chain uses TRBV5-4 with TRBJ2-1; 8 bases align to TRBD2. The CDR3 is 17 residues long. CDR1 is SGHNT and CDR2 is YYREEE in the germline V gene (reference sequence). The trim removed 0 bases at V and 0 bases at J, leaving 5 bases unmatched. CDR3 nucleotides: TGTGCCAGCAGCTTGGATCGGGAGGGAAGCTCCTACAATGAGCAGTTCTTC. It translates to CASSLDREGSSYNEQFF.

This chain connects TRBV2 to TRBJ2-1; the match to TRBD2 covers 12 bases. The germline gives CDR1 SNHLY, CDR2 FYNNEI. V shed 0 bases, J shed 14 bases, and the junction held 8 bases outside the gene matches. This CDR3 region has 15 residues. The chain's CDR3 is CASSEARLAGGFKFF. CDR3 nucleotide sequence: TGTGCCAGCAGTGAAGCGCGGCTAGCGGGAGGGTTTAAGTTCTTC.

The chain combines TRBV27 with TRBJ2-2; 9 positions match TRBD2. Germline V gene lookup returns CDR1 MNHEY and CDR2 SMNVEV (reference sequence). Trimming cost V 3 bases and J 6 bases; bases outside gene matches: 8. CDR3 size: 16 residues. CDR3 region: CASSFHLAGRAGELFF. The CDR3 coding sequence is TGTGCCAGCAGTTTTCATCTAGCGGGGAGGGCCGGGGAGCTGTTTTTT.

This sequence joins TRBV9 and TRBJ2-1; 9 positions agree with TRBD1. Unmatched junction bases numbered 5, after V lost 1 base and J lost 9 bases. The CDR3 has 14 amino acids. The germline CDR1 and CDR2 sequences are SGDLS and YYNGEE. Written as DNA, the CDR3 is TGTGCCAGCAGCGTAAGGACAGGGGACGGTGAGCAGTTCTTC. This translates into CASSVRTGDGEQFF.

The chain recombines TRBV19 with TRBJ2-1; 7 bases line up with TRBD2. V shed 5 bases, J shed 7 bases, and the junction held 5 bases outside the gene matches. The CDR3 extends over 13 amino acids. Germline V gene sequence: CDR1 LNHDA, CDR2 SQIVND (reference sequence). This CDR3 reads CASSAGLWNEQFF. The CDR3 DNA sequence: TGTGCCAGTAGTGCGGGACTATGGAATGAGCAGTTCTTC.

The chain employs TRBV7-8 and TRBJ1-2; D gene unclear. The V end lost 2 bases, the J end lost 2 bases, and 18 bases lay between the germline ends. CDR3 length: 17 amino acids. Germline lookup yields CDR1 SGHVS and CDR2 FQNEAQ. The CDR3 coding sequence is TGTGCCAGCAGCTTAAGCCCCCCCGGCGGCACCAACTATGGCTACACCTTC. Protein sequence: CASSLSPPGGTNYGYTF. Combining the CDR3 with reference TRBV7-8 and TRBJ1-2 gives the whole variable domain GAGVSQSPRYKVAKRGQDVALRCDPISGHVSLFWYQQALGQGPEFLTYFQNEAQLDKSGLPSDRFFAERPEGSVSTLKIQRTQQEDSAVYLCASSLSPPGGTNYGYTFGSGTRLTVV.

The chain employs TRBV30 and TRBJ2-1; D is unresolved. V lost 0 bases to trimming and J lost 8 bases, with 8 bases between them. Germline-derived CDR1 and CDR2 are GTSNPN and SVGIG (reference sequence). This CDR3 contains 12 residues. CDR3 bases: TGTGCCTGGAGTGTAGCCGACTATGAGCAGTTCTTC. This gives the protein CAWSVADYEQFF.

The chain joins TRBV5-1 to TRBJ2-1; TRBD1 might be the D (7 bases). Germline V gives CDR1 SGHRS, CDR2 YFSETQ. This CDR3 has 18 amino acids. Trimming removed 0 bases at V and 3 bases at J, with 19 bases between. CDR3 region: CASSLAGRQGGNYNEQFF. CDR3 in DNA: TGCGCCAGCAGCTTGGCCGGTCGGCAGGGGGGAAACTACAATGAGCAGTTCTTC.

This rearrangement joins TRBV9 to TRBJ2-3, with D unresolved. This CDR3 region has 16 residues. Germline-derived CDR1 and CDR2 are SGDLS and YYNGEE. V was trimmed by 0 bases and J by 1 base, leaving 12 bases between them. Here the CDR3 DNA reads TGTGCCAGCAGCGTAGATAACGGGCGCCGCACAGATACGCAGTATTTT. This gives the protein CASSVDNGRRTDTQYF.

The gene calls are TRBV4-2 and TRBJ1-4; D perhaps matches TRBD1 (6 bases). This CDR3 contains 16 residues. The germline V and J ends were trimmed by 0 bases and 7 bases, with 15 bases remaining between them. Germline assignment: CDR1 LGHNA and CDR2 YNFKEQ. CDR3 residues: CASSQDGPGEGEKLFF. CDR3 in DNA: TGTGCCAGCAGCCAAGACGGGCCAGGGGAGGGTGAAAAACTGTTTTTT.

The CDR3 DNA is TGCGCCAGCAGCTTGATTAAAACTAGCGGGACCCACGAGCAGTACTTC. This gives the protein CASSLIKTSGTHEQYF. This chain links TRBV5-1 with TRBJ2-7, with 10 bases lining up with TRBD2. The germline CDR1 and CDR2 sequences are SGHRS and YFSETQ. The J segment lost 5 bases and the V segment lost 1 base, leaving 9 bases of the junction unmatched. This CDR3 has 16 residues. Full variable domain (outside the CDR3, taken from reference TRBV5-1 and TRBJ2-7): KAGVTQTPRYLIKTRGQQVTLSCSPISGHRSVSWYQQTPGQGLQFLFEYFSETQRNKGNFPGRFSGRQFSNSRSEMNVSTLELGDSALYLCASSLIKTSGTHEQYFGPGTRLTVT.

The DNA of the CDR3 is TGTGCCAGCAGCCTTACCACGAACACTGAAGCTTTCTTT. Residues: CASSLTTNTEAFF. V usage is TRBV11-3 and J usage is TRBJ1-1, with D unresolved. The CDR3 length is 13 residues. Germline V CDR1 and CDR2: SGHNT, YENEEA. Trimming pared 5 bases from V and 1 base from J, leaving 8 bases between.

This clone appeared once. The genes are TRBV5-1 and TRBJ2-3; possibly TRBD2 for D (5 bases). CDR3 length equals 17 residues. Trimming left V 2 bases short and J 2 bases short, with 18 bases between. Germline lookup yields CDR1 SGHRS and CDR2 YFSETQ. The CDR3 here is CASSFTRVSDLTDTQYF. CDR3 in DNA: TGCGCCAGCAGCTTCACGCGGGTATCCGATCTCACAGATACGCAGTATTTT.

This clone has a single count. The V and J genes are TRBV5-4 and TRBJ2-7, with 9 bases aligning to TRBD2. After removal of 4 bases from V and 2 bases from J, the junction contained 10 bases not matched to a gene. The CDR3 has 16 residues. Germline values: CDR1 SGHNT, CDR2 YYREEE (reference sequence). The CDR3 is CASSRGGGRAPYEQYF. The CDR3 nucleotides read TGTGCCAGCAGCAGGGGGGGCGGGAGGGCGCCCTACGAGCAGTACTTC. The entire variable domain, with the rest obtained from reference TRBV5-4 and TRBJ2-7, is as follows: ETGVTQSPTHLIKTRGQQVTLRCSSQSGHNTVSWYQQALGQGPQFIFQYYREEENGRGNFPPRFSGLQFPNYSSELNVNALELDDSALYLCASSRGGGRAPYEQYFGPGTRLTVT.

The V gene is TRBV5-4, the J gene TRBJ1-4; weak D call: TRBD1 (6 bases). Trimming left V 4 bases short and J 5 bases short, with 15 bases between. This CDR3 spans 15 amino acids. The germline gives CDR1 SGHNT, CDR2 YYREEE (reference sequence). The CDR3 DNA reads as TGTGCCAGCAGCCGAGCACAGGGAGGGAATGAAAAACTGTTTTTT. Its translation: CASSRAQGGNEKLFF.

The CDR3 region is CARGGLAGPFEQYF. In nucleotides, the CDR3 is TGTGCCAGAGGGGGACTAGCGGGCCCCTTTGAGCAGTACTTC. The gene calls are TRBV2 and TRBJ2-7; TRBD2 agrees at 12 bases. The CDR3 runs to 14 residues. The ends lost 9 bases at V and 7 bases at J; junction bases unmatched: 10. Germline values: CDR1 SNHLY, CDR2 FYNNEI.